The TCR beta chain under discussion was sequenced for a study of shared clonotypes between healthy human individuals. Assay used: immunoSEQ multiplex PCR; TCRdb lists only in-frame clones, some missing. The data show 1.5 million to 2.5 million clones, approximately 95% seen once. CD45RO negativity and positive selection for CCR7 defined naive CD8 cells, a population that excluded terminally differentiated effector memory CD45RA+ cells. V lost 5 bases, J lost 5 bases, and 15 bases lay in between. In germline, CDR1 is MDHEN, CDR2 SYDVKM. The CDR3 totals 14 residues. The sequence came from a man younger than 35 in good health. The chain recombines TRBV28 with TRBJ2-5, with D tentatively TRBD1 (6 bases). What was sequenced was naive CD8+ T cells sorted from blood. The CDR3 sequence is CASSNLQGSETQYF. The CDR3 DNA is TGTGCCAGCAGTAACCTCCAGGGGAGCGAGACCCAGTACTTC.